This T cell receptor beta chain was captured in a study of T cell responses to AZD1222 COVID-19 vaccine. Points from the study as a whole: Increases in Spike-specific TCR breadth and depth were seen after two AZD1222 doses. Just a handful of AZD1222 recipients were seropositive at baseline.

Sequencing was performed with immunoSEQ multiplex PCR; in TCRdb, only in-frame clones are kept and a portion is missing. The sample consists of approximately 160,000 clones, about nine tenths of them appearing once. Points on this clone: As yet, its antigen is unknown.

The starting material was peripheral blood, obtained on day 0 of AZD1222 vaccination. This sequence originates from an adult in good health.

CDR3 amino acids: CASSHRTVLDTQYF. The CDR3, as DNA: TGTGCCAGCAGCCACCGGACCGTTCTAGATACGCAGTATTTT. The chain is built from TRBV7-2 and TRBJ2-3; D unresolved. The CDR3 is 14 amino acids. V shed 5 bases and J shed 5 bases, with 14 bases lying between them. Germline V gene data show CDR1 as SGHTA and CDR2 as FQGNSA.